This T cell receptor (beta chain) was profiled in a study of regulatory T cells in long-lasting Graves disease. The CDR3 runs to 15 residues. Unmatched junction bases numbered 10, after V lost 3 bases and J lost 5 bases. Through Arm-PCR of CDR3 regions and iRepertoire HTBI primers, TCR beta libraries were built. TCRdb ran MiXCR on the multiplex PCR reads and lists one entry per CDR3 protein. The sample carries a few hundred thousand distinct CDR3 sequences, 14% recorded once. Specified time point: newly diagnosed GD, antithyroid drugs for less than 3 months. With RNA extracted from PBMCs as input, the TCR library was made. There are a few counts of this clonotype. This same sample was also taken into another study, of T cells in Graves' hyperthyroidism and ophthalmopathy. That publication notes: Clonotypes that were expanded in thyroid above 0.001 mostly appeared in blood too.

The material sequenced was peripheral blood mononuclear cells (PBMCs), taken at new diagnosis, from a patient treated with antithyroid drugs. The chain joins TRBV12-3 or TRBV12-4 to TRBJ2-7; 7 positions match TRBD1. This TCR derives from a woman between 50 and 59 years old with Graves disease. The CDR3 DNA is TGTGCCAGCAGTTTTAGAGGGGGCCCTACGAACGAGCAGTACTTC. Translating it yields CASSFRGGPTNEQYF.